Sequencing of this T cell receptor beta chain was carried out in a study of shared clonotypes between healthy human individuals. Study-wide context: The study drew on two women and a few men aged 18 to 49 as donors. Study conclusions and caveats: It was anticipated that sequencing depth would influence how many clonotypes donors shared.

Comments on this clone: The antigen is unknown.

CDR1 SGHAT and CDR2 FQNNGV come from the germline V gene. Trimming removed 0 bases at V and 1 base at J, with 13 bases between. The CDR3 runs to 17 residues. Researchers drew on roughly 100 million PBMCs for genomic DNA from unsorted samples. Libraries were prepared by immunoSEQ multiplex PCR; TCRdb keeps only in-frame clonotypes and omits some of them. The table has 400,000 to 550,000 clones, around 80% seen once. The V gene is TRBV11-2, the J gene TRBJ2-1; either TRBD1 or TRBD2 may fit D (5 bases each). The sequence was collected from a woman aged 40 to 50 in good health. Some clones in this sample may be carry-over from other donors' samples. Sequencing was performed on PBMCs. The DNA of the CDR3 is TGTGCCAGCAGCTTAGAGGGGAGACAGCCATCCTACAATGAGCAGTTCTTC. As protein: CASSLEGRQPSYNEQFF.